This is a list of T cell receptor beta chains from one sample in a study of regulatory dendritic cells for organ transplantation. TCRdb's table, derived via immunoSEQ multiplex PCR, lists solely in-frame clones and lacks some. The sample lists tens of thousands of clones, 75% to 95% occurring once. Sequencing input: naive CD8+ T cells from blood. The source of these receptors is a human donor in good health. Each CDR3 is given with its conserved first and last residue. The D gene is left open where the match is weak. Clone size appears in some rows only: once, few, many, or a class for an expanded clone.

>TRBD1|-|TRBJ2-7|TRBV5-6
TGTGCCAGCAGCCGGGACAGGGGGTACGAGCAGTACTTC
CASSRDRGYEQYF
>-|-|TRBJ2-7|TRBV7-9
TGTGCCGTTCGTGATGCCTACGAGCAGTACTTC
CAVRDAYEQYF
>-|few|TRBJ1-1|TRBV25-1
TGTGCCAGCAGTAAGGACCGGACGTACACTGAAGCTTTCTTT
CASSKDRTYTEAFF
>TRBD1|-|TRBJ2-7|TRBV29-1
TGCAGCGTTGAAGTCTCGGGGTCTAGACAGGGGAGCTCCTACGAGCAGTACTTC
CSVEVSGSRQGSSYEQYF
>-|-|TRBJ2-2|TRBV9
TGTGCCAGCAGCGTAGGGGGCGGTACCGGGGAGCTGTTTTTT
CASSVGGGTGELFF
>-|-|TRBJ2-7|TRBV28
TGTGCCAGCAGCCTAACGGGCGTCTACGAGCAGTACTTC
CASSLTGVYEQYF
>TRBD1|-|TRBJ1-2|TRBV19
TGTGCCAGTAGTTCCCCCGGGACAGACGGCTATGGCTACACCTTC
CASSSPGTDGYGYTF
>-|-|TRBJ2-7|TRBV11-2
TGTGCCAGCAGCCCGCACGGTAGCTACGAGCAGTACTTC
CASSPHGSYEQYF
>-|-|TRBJ2-5|TRBV7-9
TGTGCCAGCAGCTTAGTAGCGGTACAAGAGACCCAGTACTTC
CASSLVAVQETQYF
>TRBD1|-|TRBJ1-6|TRBV6-1
TGTGCCAGCAGTGAATTACAGGGGGCCGGATCACCCCTCCACTTT
CASSELQGAGSPLHF
>TRBD2|once|TRBJ2-7|TRBV28
TGTGCCAGCAGTGACCCTCCGGGACTAGCCACTTACGAGCAGTACTTC
CASSDPPGLATYEQYF
>-|-|TRBJ2-7|TRBV30
TGTGCCTGGAGTCAGGGGGTCGCGGGGTCCTACGAGCAGTACTTC
CAWSQGVAGSYEQYF
>-|-|TRBJ2-7|TRBV11-3
TGTGCCAGCAGCTTAGGTAGCGGCTGGACCTACGAGCAGTACTTC
CASSLGSGWTYEQYF
>-|-|TRBJ2-1|TRBV4-2
TGTGCCAGCAGTCAGTACCGACAGAGCTCCTACAATGAGCAGTTCTTC
CASSQYRQSSYNEQFF
>-|-|TRBJ2-2|TRBV28
TGTGCCAGCAGTTTTTCCGGGGAGCTGTTTTTT
CASSFSGELFF
>-|-|TRBJ2-2|TRBV13
TGTGCCAGCAGCCCGACTAGAAGCACCGGGGAGCTGTTTTTT
CASSPTRSTGELFF
>TRBD2|-|TRBJ2-3|TRBV27
TGTGCCAGCAGTTTATTAGCGGGGGGTGGACTAGATACGCAGTATTTT
CASSLLAGGGLDTQYF
>-|-|TRBJ2-7|TRBV11-2
TGTGCCAGCACCAAGGCGGGAATCTACGAGCAGTACTTC
CASTKAGIYEQYF
>-|-|TRBJ2-5|TRBV7-2
TGTGCCAGCAGCCCCGGTGAGGGATCCCCAGAGACCCAGTACTTC
CASSPGEGSPETQYF
>-|-|TRBJ2-7|TRBV11-2
TGTGCCAGCAGCTTATTAAGGGACCCCACGGGCGAGCAGTACTTC
CASSLLRDPTGEQYF
>TRBD2|-|TRBJ2-1|TRBV27
TGTGCCAGCAGTTCATACTCCGGGACTATAGAGAATGAGCAGTTCTTC
CASSSYSGTIENEQFF
>TRBD1|-|TRBJ1-1|TRBV19
TGTGCCAGTAGTATAGGGGGACAGCTGAACACTGAAGCTTTCTTT
CASSIGGQLNTEAFF
>-|few|TRBJ1-1|TRBV19
TGTGCCAGTAGTAACCAGGGAACTGAAGCTTTCTTT
CASSNQGTEAFF
>TRBD1|-|TRBJ1-1|TRBV5-6
TGTGCCAGCAGTTCAGGGGGCGCTGGGAACACTGAAGCTTTCTTT
CASSSGGAGNTEAFF
>TRBD1|-|TRBJ2-1|TRBV7-8
TGTGCCAGTACCGGACAGGGCTACAATGAGCAGTTCTTC
CASTGQGYNEQFF
>-|once|TRBJ2-7|TRBV27
TGTGCCAGCAGTCCCTGGACCGGGGCCTACGAGCAGTACTTC
CASSPWTGAYEQYF
>-|-|TRBJ1-2|TRBV6-5
TGTGCCAGCAGCCCGGGGGATGGCTACACCTTC
CASSPGDGYTF
>-|-|TRBJ1-1|TRBV6-5
TGTGCCAGCAGCCCCATACAGTATAAAAAAGCTTTCTTT
CASSPIQYKKAFF
>TRBD1|once|TRBJ2-7|TRBV6-6
TGTGCCAGCAGTCCAGGACAGGGAGCCTACGAGCAGTACTTC
CASSPGQGAYEQYF